The 10 T cell receptor beta chains in this list originate from one sample, sequenced in a study of blood T cell repertoires in COVID-19. The protocol was immunoSEQ multiplex PCR, while the TCRdb copy is restricted to in-frame clones and leaves out a portion. The data hold around 260,000 clones, with roughly nine tenths observed a single time. The material sequenced was peripheral blood. Receptors were obtained from a man aged 18 to 29 with active or convalescent COVID-19.

The chain couples TRBV11-2 to TRBJ2-1; TRBD2 matches 7 bases. Trimming removed 5 bases from V and 6 bases from J; junction bases left unmatched: 4. This CDR3 comprises 13 residues. The germline gives CDR1 SGHAT, CDR2 FQNNGV. The CDR3 coding sequence is TGTGCCAGCAGCGGCGGACTAGTCAATGAGCAGTTCTTC. Encoded protein: CASSGGLVNEQFF.

The chain joins TRBV10-3 to TRBJ2-3; the match to TRBD2 covers 8 bases. CDR3 length: 15 residues. CDR1 is ENHRY, CDR2 SYGVKD, per germline. V dropped 8 bases and J dropped 5; count of bases not matched to a gene: 12. The CDR3 DNA is TGTGCCATCGCGTTCCAGCGGGAGAGAGGAGATACGCAGTATTTT. It encodes CAIAFQRERGDTQYF.

This sequence joins TRBV6-5 and TRBJ1-5; D is uncertain. The V and J ends lost 8 bases and 3 bases respectively, with 14 bases between them. Germline values: CDR1 MNHEY, CDR2 SVGAGI. This CDR3 spans 14 amino acids. The CDR3 here is CASGSTPINQPQHF. The CDR3 DNA reads as TGTGCCAGCGGATCGACACCGATCAATCAGCCCCAGCATTTT.

The gene calls are TRBV7-9 and TRBJ2-3, with a weak D call TRBD1 (5 bases). Between the trimmed V and J ends, which lost 5 bases and 7 bases, there was a span of 22 bases. Per germline, CDR1 SEHNR and CDR2 FQNEAQ (reference sequence). There are 16 residues in the CDR3. CDR3: CASSPKEGERAYTQYF. CDR3 DNA: TGTGCCAGCAGCCCGAAGGAAGGGGAACGAGCTTATACGCAGTATTTT.

J is TRBJ2-7 and V is TRBV13, with a possible D match to TRBD1 (5 bases). V was cut by 0 bases and J by 4 bases, with 10 bases left in between. The CDR3 totals 14 residues. Germline values: CDR1 PRHDT, CDR2 FYEKMQ (reference sequence). The CDR3 sequence is CASSLGQVAYEQYF. The CDR3 region has the DNA TGTGCCAGCAGCTTAGGACAGGTCGCTTACGAGCAGTACTTC.

This sequence joins TRBV6-5 and TRBJ1-2; D unresolved. Germline lookup yields CDR1 MNHEY and CDR2 SVGAGI. CDR3 length: 13 residues. Trimming took off 8 bases at V and 2 bases at J, with 12 bases between the two ends. The CDR3 sequence: CASGARQNYGYTF. The DNA of the CDR3 is TGTGCCAGCGGAGCCCGGCAAAACTATGGCTACACCTTC.

This clone was detected only once. The rearrangement joins TRBV7-8 to TRBJ1-4; D unclear. This CDR3 has 15 amino acids. Germline V gene lookup returns CDR1 SGHVS and CDR2 FQNEAQ. V dropped 1 base and J dropped 7 bases, with 13 bases sitting between them. This CDR3 reads CASSLGPGAAEKLFF. Here the CDR3 DNA reads TGTGCCAGCAGCTTAGGTCCCGGTGCGGCTGAAAAACTGTTTTTT.

The J gene is TRBJ2-2, the V gene TRBV2; no clear D. The CDR3 covers 14 residues. CDR1 SNHLY and CDR2 FYNNEI come from the germline V gene. The ends were cut back, 5 bases at V and 8 bases at J, with 15 bases in the middle. Here the CDR3 DNA reads TGTGCCAGCAGTTTGAGGAGAATAGAGGGGGAGCTGTTTTTT. Protein product: CASSLRRIEGELFF.

This clone is a singleton in its sample. V is TRBV6-5 and J is TRBJ1-4; maybe TRBD1 (6 bases). The germline gives CDR1 MNHEY, CDR2 SVGAGI. Trimming left V 6 bases short and J 7 bases short, with 18 bases between. The CDR3 totals 15 residues. CDR3 sequence reads: CASSSGASTSEKLFF. The CDR3 coding sequence is TGTGCCAGCAGCTCAGGGGCCTCTACCTCTGAAAAACTGTTTTTT.

The chain recombines TRBV7-9 with TRBJ2-7; D possibly corresponds to TRBD2 (5 bases). The length of the CDR3 is 13 residues. From germline, CDR1 is SEHNR and CDR2 FQNEAQ (reference sequence). The ends were cut back, 11 bases at V and 3 bases at J, with 17 bases in the middle. In nucleotides, the CDR3 is TGTGCCTCAAGCGAGGGAACCTTCTACGAGCAGTACTTC. It specifies CASSEGTFYEQYF.